Shown below are 28 T cell receptor beta chains from a single sample sequenced in a study of T cells in Graves' hyperthyroidism and ophthalmopathy (dated by TCRdb to between 2018 and 2021). Libraries were built with multiplex PCR. Sequencing relied on an Illumina HiSeq 2000. TCR beta CDR3 regions were amplified from RNA transcripts. The TCR CDR3 was subjected to a first round of RT-PCR using the HTBI primer set and the Qiagen OneStep RT-PCR kit. Through fastp at Q25 and MiXCR, TCRdb rebuilt clones from the public reads, retaining in-frame beta chains. Each entry merges the rows of one CDR3 protein and shows their most common DNA and genes. The sample includes 500,000 to 650,000 distinct CDR3 sequences, with 15% to 20% observed a single time. The ten largest clones capture around 17% of the sample. The material sequenced was blood. All receptors come from a woman under 30 with Graves' ophthalmopathy.

Turning to this clonotype: The junction departs from the called germline gene at one end, perhaps through a read error. V and J are TRBV7-3 and TRBJ1-1; possible D gene TRBD1, 5 bases. CDR1 and CDR2 from the germline V gene are SGHTA and FQGTGA. The CDR3 covers 14 residues. The CDR3 region has the DNA TGTGCCAGTAGCTCCCAAGAGGGGTCGACTGAAGCTTTCTTT. It encodes CASSSQEGSTEAFF.

Notes on this clonotype: A single base separates this from a much larger clone, so it may be a read error. V usage is TRBV13 and J usage is TRBJ1-1; D is unresolved. CDR3 length equals 11 residues. CDR1 and CDR2 from the germline V gene are PRHDT and FYEKMQ (reference sequence). The CDR3 here is CASRGSGEALF. The CDR3 nucleotides are TGTGCCAGCCGGGGTTCCGGAGAAGCTCTCTTT.

CDR3 DNA: TGTGCCAGCAGCACCGAGACAGGTGCATTGGAGGAGCAGTACTTC. Encoded protein: CASSTETGALEEQYF. The chain carries TRBV6-7 and TRBJ2-7; D is possibly TRBD1 (6 bases). TRBV6-7 is an open reading frame, and its role is uncertain. CDR3 length: 15 amino acids. The V end was cut by 6 bases, the J end by 7 bases, with 22 bases between.

V gene TRBV2 combines with J gene TRBJ1-6; D is unclear. Germline-derived CDR1 and CDR2 are SNHLY and FYNNEI. This CDR3 spans 14 amino acids. CDR3 coding DNA: TGTGCAGGGAGTCATTGGCAGGTCAATTCACCCCTCCACTTT. As protein: CAGSHWQVNSPLHF.

The V and J genes are TRBV3-1 and TRBJ2-3; 8 bases agree with TRBD2. Losses at the gene ends were 3 bases for V and 2 bases for J; bases not matched to a gene: 4. CDR1 is LGHDT and CDR2 is YNNKEL in the germline V gene (reference sequence). CDR3 length: 15 residues. The CDR3 region is CASSHGGGPTDTQYF. The CDR3 DNA reads TGTGCCAGCAGCCACGGCGGGGGGCCCACAGATACGCAGTATTTT.

This clonotype was seen a handful of times. CDR3 bases: TGTGCCAGCAGCCTCTTGACGGACGGCTATGGCTACACCTTC. Protein product: CASSLLTDGYGYTF. This chain joins TRBV5-8 and TRBJ1-2; D not certain. Germline V gene sequence: CDR1 SGHTS, CDR2 YDEGEE. This CDR3 contains 14 residues. Trimming cost V 4 bases and J 4 bases, with 14 bases left between them. The whole variable domain, filled in from reference TRBV5-8 and TRBJ1-2, reads EAGVTQSPTHLIKTRGQQATLRCSPISGHTSVYWYQQALGLGLQFLLWYDEGEERNRGNFPPRFSGRQFPNYSSELNVNALELEDSALYLCASSLLTDGYGYTFGSGTRLTVV.

This clonotype was counted a few times. V and J are TRBV28 and TRBJ2-7; 8 bases agree with TRBD1. This CDR3 comprises 15 residues. CDR1 MDHEN and CDR2 SYDVKM come from the germline V gene. J was trimmed by 4 bases and V by 5 bases; bases with no gene match: 10. CDR3 DNA: TGTGCCAGCAGTCTGACCAGGGGGCGGGTATACGAGCAGTACTTC. Its protein is CASSLTRGRVYEQYF.

Here the CDR3 DNA reads TGCGCCAGCAGCCAACTCACAGGGGGCGTTGAAAAACTGTTTTTT. It yields the protein CASSQLTGGVEKLFF. This rearrangement joins TRBV4-1 to TRBJ1-4, with TRBD1 matching 9 bases. Trimming removed 2 bases from V and 7 bases from J; junction bases left unmatched: 5. The germline V gene encodes CDR1 MGHRA and CDR2 YSYEKL. The CDR3 runs 15 residues.

The CDR3 spells CSAYRGGNTGELFF. In DNA, the CDR3 is TGCAGTGCTTACCGGGGGGGGAACACCGGGGAGCTGTTTTTT. The rearrangement links TRBV20-1 to TRBJ2-2; 8 bases match TRBD2. V was clipped by 5 bases and J by 1 base; unmatched bases: 3. The CDR3 extends over 14 amino acids. Looked up from germline, CDR1 is DFQATT and CDR2 is SNEGSKA (reference sequence).

This clonotype was seen ten or more times. Here the CDR3 DNA reads TGTGCCAGCAGTGTACTAGCGGGCAGCACAGATACGCAGTATTTT. It translates to CASSVLAGSTDTQYF. The V and J genes are TRBV6-4 and TRBJ2-3; 9 nucleotides match TRBD2. The CDR3 runs 15 residues. Per the germline V gene, CDR1 is MRHNA and CDR2 is SNTAGT. After removal of 4 bases from V and 0 bases from J, the junction contained 2 bases not matched to a gene.

There are many counts of this clonotype. The rearrangement uses TRBV28 and TRBJ2-7; perhaps TRBD2 as D (5 bases). The germline CDR1 and CDR2 sequences are MDHEN and SYDVKM. The CDR3 sequence is 13 residues long. V was trimmed by 2 bases and J by 6 bases, leaving 11 bases between them. CDR3 protein: CASSLRLAGEQYF. The CDR3 DNA follows: TGTGCCAGCAGTTTACGGCTAGCTGGCGAGCAGTACTTC.

This clonotype appeared a few times. This chain connects TRBV6-2 or TRBV6-3 to TRBJ2-4; TRBD2 might be the D (5 bases). CDR3 length: 17 residues. Trimming left V 6 bases short and J 0 bases short, with 18 bases between. The germline V gene has CDR1 MNHEY and CDR2 SVGEGT. The CDR3 protein is CASRTREGVLAKNIQYF. CDR3 coding DNA: TGTGCCAGCAGAACCCGTGAGGGCGTACTAGCCAAAAACATTCAGTACTTC.

This clonotype was recorded at least ten times. The CDR3: CASSISEGHQETQYF. CDR3 nucleotide sequence: TGTGCCAGCAGTATCTCGGAGGGACACCAAGAGACCCAGTACTTC. The V call is TRBV28, the J call TRBJ2-5; D is possibly TRBD2 (6 bases). CDR1 is MDHEN, CDR2 SYDVKM, per germline. This CDR3 is built from 15 residues. Trimming cost V 5 bases and J 0 bases, with 13 bases left between them.

This chain connects TRBV29-1 to TRBJ2-7; the D gene is possibly TRBD1 (6 bases). In germline, CDR1 is SQVTM, CDR2 ANQGSEA. The CDR3 has 14 residues. The V end was cut by 3 bases, the J end by 2 bases, with 14 bases between. The CDR3 sequence: CSVDTHTGTYEQYF. The CDR3 DNA sequence: TGCAGCGTTGATACCCACACAGGGACCTACGAGCAGTACTTC.

This clonotype was found many times. The V gene is TRBV29-1, the J gene TRBJ2-1; 11 bases align to TRBD2. Trimming removed 8 bases from V and 5 bases from J; junction bases left unmatched: 5. The CDR3 is made up of 13 amino acids. Germline CDR1 reads SQVTM; CDR2 reads ANQGSEA. The DNA for the CDR3 is TGCAGCACATTAGCGGGAGGGAACAATGAGCAGTTCTTC. Protein: CSTLAGGNNEQFF.

This clonotype was observed at least ten times. The J gene is TRBJ2-5, the V gene TRBV30, with TRBD2 identical over 12 bases. Trimming at V came to 5 bases and at J to 9 bases, leaving 19 bases not matched to a gene. This CDR3 is built from 17 residues. From germline, CDR1 is GTSNPN and CDR2 SVGIG (reference sequence). The CDR3 here is CAWGNYQGASGRAPQYF. The CDR3 DNA is TGTGCCTGGGGGAACTATCAGGGTGCTAGCGGGAGGGCCCCCCAGTACTTC.

This clonotype appeared many times. The chain links TRBV6-5 to TRBJ2-5; weak D call: TRBD2 (7 bases). In germline, CDR1 is MNHEY, CDR2 SVGAGI. The CDR3 covers 18 residues. V was pared by 2 bases and J by 1 base, with 20 bases between. The CDR3 loop is CASSYRGGDTNSQETQYF. CDR3 DNA: TGTGCCAGCAGTTACAGGGGGGGAGATACAAACTCCCAAGAGACCCAGTACTTC.

The chain recombines TRBV6-1 with TRBJ2-3, with TRBD2 matching over 10 bases. Germline trimming cut 8 bases from V and 0 bases from J; bases unmatched to any gene: 5. There are 15 residues in the CDR3. The germline V gene has CDR1 MNHNS and CDR2 SASEGT. The CDR3 region is CASEGLAASTDTQYF. The CDR3 DNA reads as TGTGCCAGCGAAGGACTAGCGGCTAGCACAGATACGCAGTATTTT.

On this clonotype itself: Since a much larger clone is just one base distant, this may be a read error. This chain uses TRBV28 with TRBJ1-3; perhaps TRBD1 as D (5 bases). CDR3 length: 13 amino acids. Germline CDR1 and CDR2: MDHEN and SYDVKM. CDR3 sequence: CACSLGQGDTIYF. The CDR3 coding sequence is TGTGCCTGCAGTTTGGGGCAGGGAGACACCATATATTTT.

This clonotype has a count of ten or more. The rearrangement uses TRBV28 and TRBJ2-1; tentative D call: TRBD1 (7 bases). The ends were cut back, 7 bases at V and 2 bases at J, with 21 bases in the middle. Germline V gives CDR1 MDHEN, CDR2 SYDVKM. The CDR3 has 17 residues. Written as DNA, the CDR3 is TGTGCCAGCATCCCTTATGATGACAGGGAGGCCTACAATGAGCAGTTCTTC. Translation: CASIPYDDREAYNEQFF.

Ten or more counts support this clonotype. The rearrangement links TRBV3-1 to TRBJ2-3; 7 bases are a match to TRBD2. The CDR3 runs to 14 residues. Unmatched junction bases numbered 3, after V lost 4 bases and J lost 2 bases. The germline V gene encodes CDR1 LGHDT and CDR2 YNNKEL (reference sequence). CDR3 in DNA: TGTGCCAGCAGCCGGGCGGGGGTCACAGATACGCAGTATTTT. Translating it yields CASSRAGVTDTQYF.

The DNA for the CDR3 is TGTGCCAGCTCACCGTCGACAGGGAATAGAGCTTTCTTT. Protein product: CASSPSTGNRAFF. The gene calls are TRBV18 and TRBJ1-1; 7 nucleotides line up with TRBD1. V was pared by 3 bases and J by 10 bases, with 8 bases of the junction left unmatched. The CDR3 is made up of 13 amino acids. CDR1 KGHSH and CDR2 LQKENI come from the germline V gene.

This clonotype was picked up many times. The chain couples TRBV5-6 to TRBJ1-3; D is perhaps TRBD1 (6 bases). This CDR3 comprises 15 residues. CDR1 is SGHDT, CDR2 YYEEEE, per germline. Trimming removed 0 bases at V and 0 bases at J, with 7 bases between. This CDR3 is CASSLVDSSGNTIYF. The CDR3 DNA reads TGTGCCAGCAGCTTGGTGGACAGCTCTGGAAACACCATATATTTT.

V usage is TRBV7-6 and J usage is TRBJ2-2; D unresolved. Trimming took 4 bases from V and 2 from J, leaving 17 bases between them. The V gene's germline CDR1 is SGHVS and CDR2 FNYEAQ. This CDR3 is 17 amino acids long. CDR3 nucleotide sequence: TGTGCCAGCAGCTCATCGCAGGCGTTGTTAAACACCGGGGAGCTGTTTTTT. This translates into CASSSSQALLNTGELFF.

The rearrangement joins TRBV15 to TRBJ1-1; D not certain. The CDR3 is 13 amino acids. V gave up 5 bases and J gave up 0 bases, with 7 bases separating them. Germline assignment: CDR1 LNHNV and CDR2 YYDKDF (reference sequence). The CDR3 bases are TGTGCCACCAGCCAGGAAATGAACACTGAAGCTTTCTTT. It is translated as CATSQEMNTEAFF.

The chain links TRBV24-1 to TRBJ2-2; D might be TRBD1 (6 bases). The germline CDR1 and CDR2 sequences are KGHDR and SFDVKD. This CDR3 is 14 amino acids long. The germline V and J ends were trimmed by 3 bases and 5 bases, with 9 bases remaining between them. CDR3 nucleotide sequence: TGTGCCACCAGTGATGGACAGATAACCGGGGAGCTGTTTTTT. This translates into CATSDGQITGELFF.

The sample holds many counts of this clonotype. The chain joins TRBV29-1 to TRBJ2-5; D unclear. The CDR3 sequence is 12 residues long. CDR1 is SQVTM, CDR2 ANQGSEA, per germline. Trimming stripped 7 bases from V and 2 bases from J, with 11 bases between. In nucleotides, the CDR3 is TGCAGCGCTGCGTCCCTACAAGAGACCCAGTACTTC. This sequence encodes CSAASLQETQYF. The full variable domain, in which reference TRBV29-1 and TRBJ2-5 provide the parts outside the CDR3, is SAVISQKPSRDICQRGTSLTIQCQVDSQVTMMFWYRQQPGQSLTLIATANQGSEATYESGFVIDKFPISRPNLTFSTLTVSNMSPEDSSIYLCSAASLQETQYFGPGTRLLVL.

The genes are TRBV6-1 and TRBJ2-1; TRBD2 matches at 8 bases. The V segment lost 3 bases and the J segment 8 bases; nucleotides outside the gene matches: 6. The germline CDR1 and CDR2 sequences are MNHNS and SASEGT. CDR3 length equals 14 residues. DNA of the CDR3: TGTGCCAGCAGTGACAGCCGGCGGGGGGATGAGCAGTTCTTC. Its protein is CASSDSRRGDEQFF.